A selection of T cell receptor beta chains follows, all from one sample in a study of technical replicates of blood from a handful of donors. Assay used: immunoSEQ multiplex PCR; TCRdb lists only in-frame clones, some missing. The repertoire consists of over 50,000 clones, with 85% to 95% occurring once and the leading ten covering roughly 4.2%. The sequenced material came from PBMCs. The receptors stem from a human donor in good health. Some clones in this sample may be carry-over from other donors' samples. Each CDR3 is given with its conserved first and last residue. Each record gives: J gene, V gene, D gene, clone size, CDR3 DNA, CDR3 protein. A D gene is named only where the DNA matches it firmly. Rows may omit the clone size; those that give it use once, few, many or a size class.

>TRBJ1-4|TRBV5-1|.|.
TGCGCCAGCAGCTTCCGCGGCGTAAATGAAAAACTGTTTTTT
CASSFRGVNEKLFF
>TRBJ1-6|TRBV7-2|TRBD1|.
TGTGCCAGCCGACGGGACAGCTATAATTCACCCCTCCACTTT
CASRRDSYNSPLHF
>TRBJ2-7|TRBV7-2|TRBD2|once
TGTGCCAGCAGCCTCCGGACTAGCGGGAGGTTAAACGAGCAGTACTTC
CASSLRTSGRLNEQYF
>TRBJ2-7|TRBV11-2|.|.
TGTGCCAGCAGCTTAGGGGTTCTTTCGGTGAGCGGAAAAACCTACGAGCAGTACTTC
CASSLGVLSVSGKTYEQYF
>TRBJ2-5|TRBV5-4|TRBD1|.
TGTGCCAGCAGCGGACAGGGGTCAGCGGAGACCCAGTACTTC
CASSGQGSAETQYF
>TRBJ1-2|TRBV30|.|.
TGTGCCTGGATTGCGCGACACCGCATATACACCTTC
CAWIARHRIYTF
>TRBJ2-5|TRBV5-4|.|.
TGTGCCAGCAGCTTGGGGAGGATCCAAGAGACCCAGTACTTC
CASSLGRIQETQYF
>TRBJ2-1|TRBV5-4|.|.
TGTGCCAGCAGCTTGCCCCCAGACAATGAGCAGTTCTTC
CASSLPPDNEQFF
>TRBJ2-5|TRBV2|TRBD2|once
TGTGCCAGCAGTGAAGAAGCGGGGGCAGGAGAGACCCAGTACTTC
CASSEEAGAGETQYF
>TRBJ1-5|TRBV4-2|.|.
TGTGCCAGCAGCCAAGATGCAGGGAATCAGCCCCAGCATTTT
CASSQDAGNQPQHF
>TRBJ1-4|TRBV9|TRBD1|.
TGTGCCAGCAGCGTAACGGGACAGAATGAAAAACTGTTTTTT
CASSVTGQNEKLFF
>TRBJ1-2|TRBV7-2|.|.
TGTGCCAGCAGCCCACAGGGAAGCTATGGCTACACCTTC
CASSPQGSYGYTF
>TRBJ1-1|TRBV4-2|.|.
TGTGCCAGCAGCCAGCAGGGTTATGGCACTGAAGCTTTCTTT
CASSQQGYGTEAFF
>TRBJ2-1|TRBV4-1|TRBD2|.
TGCGCCAGCAGCCAAGGTATGGGCGGGGGGTTCGATGAGCAGTTCTTC
CASSQGMGGGFDEQFF
>TRBJ2-2|TRBV6-5|TRBD1|.
TGTGCCAGCAGTCGACAGGGGGCTTACACCGGGGAGCTGTTTTTT
CASSRQGAYTGELFF
>TRBJ2-1|TRBV29-1|TRBD2|.
TGCAGCGTTGAAGATCGTAGCGGGGGTACTGAGCAGTTCTTC
CSVEDRSGGTEQFF
>TRBJ2-5|TRBV29-1|TRBD2|.
TGCAGCGTTGAAGATCTGGCCCGGGAGGAAGAGACCCAGTACTTC
CSVEDLAREEETQYF
>TRBJ1-5|TRBV2|TRBD1|.
TGTGCCAGCAGTGAGACGCGGGACAGGGCCTGGTTAGGCAATCAGCCCCAGCATTTT
CASSETRDRAWLGNQPQHF
>TRBJ1-5|TRBV7-3|TRBD1|.
TGTGCCAGCAGCAGGGGGCGCAATCAGCCCCAGCATTTT
CASSRGRNQPQHF
>TRBJ1-5|TRBV5-6|.|.
TGTGCCAGCAGCTGGGGGGGCTGGCGACAGCCCCAGCATTTT
CASSWGGWRQPQHF
>TRBJ2-7|TRBV19|.|.
TGTGCCGGAACAAAGCGCACACCGGTCTACGAGCAGTACTTC
CAGTKRTPVYEQYF
>TRBJ2-3|TRBV7-8|TRBD2|.
TGTGCCAGCAGCCACCGATCAGCGGGGTACACAGATACGCAGTATTTT
CASSHRSAGYTDTQYF